The present T cell receptor beta chain was sequenced within a study of blood T cell repertoires in COVID-19. In the study overall: Researchers got acute and convalescent COVID-19 samples from the United States, Italy and Spain.

In the authors' workflow: Reference gene primers were amplified, and this amplification served to estimate nucleated cell counts. Generated by immunoSEQ multiplex PCR, the TCRdb table keeps only in-frame clones and is missing some. The V and J calls and the clone size are those of that table, but D and trimming were determined from the DNA. This sample yields some 240,000 clones, of which roughly 80% are seen a single time; approximately 9.4% belongs to the top ten. CDR1 is SGHDN, CDR2 FVKESK, per germline. This CDR3 has 16 residues. The junction had 3 bases not matched to a gene; V was cut back by 2 bases and J by 7 bases.

The sequence was collected from a woman at least 80 years old with acute or convalescent COVID-19. The chain links TRBV14 to TRBJ2-2; 14 bases are shared with TRBD2. The specimen sequenced was peripheral blood. CDR3 nucleotides: TGTGCCAGCAGCCAAAGGGGACTAGCGGGGGACGGGGAGCTGTTTTTT. It yields the protein CASSQRGLAGDGELFF.